One and the same sample provided the 19 T cell receptor beta chains below, sequenced in a study of CXCR3-negative and CXCR3-positive naive CD8 T cells. Study-wide results and limits: Against CXCR3-negative naive cells, CXCR3-positive naive cells showed more hydrophobic TRB CDR3s.

For these receptors, no antigen is known. UMI-labeled 5' RACE TRB cDNA libraries were prepared from the cells. TCRdb reanalyzed the 5' RACE reads, giving one entry per CDR3 protein sequence and no DNA. In all, the sample yields 150,000 to 180,000 distinct CDR3 sequences. Sequenced input: naive CXCR3+ CD8+ T cells from blood. Subset: CD45RO-CCR7+CD27+CD95- naive CD8+ T cells expressing CXCR3 (TNR3+). The receptors originated from a human donor in good health. Some clones in this sample may be carry-over from other donors' samples.

V gene TRBV14 combines with J gene TRBJ2-2; TCRdb's D call of TRBD1 is untestable without DNA. CDR3 length: 14 amino acids. The germline V gene has CDR1 SGHDN and CDR2 FVKESK. The CDR3 spells CASSQLAPIGELFF.

The chain is built from TRBV18 and TRBJ2-7; the D call of TRBD2 rests on TCRdb alone, since no DNA is present to check it. The CDR3 has 14 amino acids. Germline loops: CDR1 KGHSH, CDR2 LQKENI. CDR3: CASSPEAGGYEQYF.

This chain links TRBV5-6 with TRBJ1-2; TCRdb returns TRBD1, unconfirmable since there is no DNA. Germline V gives CDR1 SGHDT, CDR2 YYEEEE. This CDR3 comprises 14 residues. CDR3 amino acids: CASSISTGMDGYTF.

The chain uses TRBV2 and TRBJ2-7; the D call of TRBD1 rests on TCRdb alone, since no DNA is present to check it. Germline V gene sequence: CDR1 SNHLY, CDR2 FYNNEI. This CDR3 has 16 amino acids. The CDR3 here is CASSEDPDRLSYEQYF.

This sequence joins TRBV7-2 and TRBJ2-7; TCRdb's assignment of TRBD2 cannot be checked, as there is no DNA. The CDR3 is 15 amino acids. Germline CDR1 reads SGHTA; CDR2 reads FQGNSA. The CDR3 sequence is CASSLEAGGGYEQYF.

V and J are TRBV28 and TRBJ2-1; TCRdb's assignment of TRBD1 cannot be checked, as there is no DNA. The CDR3 length is 15 residues. Looked up from germline, CDR1 is MDHEN and CDR2 is SYDVKM. CDR3 loop: CASTGSGQAYNEQFF.

The chain recombines TRBV14 with TRBJ2-1; the TRBD1 assignment by TCRdb is unverifiable without DNA. CDR3 length: 16 residues. Germline V gene sequence: CDR1 SGHDN, CDR2 FVKESK. CDR3 loop: CASSQEQAGVHNEQFF.

The genes are TRBV7-8 and TRBJ2-7; the D call from TCRdb, TRBD2, cannot be confirmed without DNA. Germline V gene data show CDR1 as SGHVS and CDR2 as FQNEAQ. CDR3 length: 15 amino acids. The CDR3 here is CASSQLLGLAGEQYF.

The chain combines TRBV29-1 with TRBJ1-4. This CDR3 contains 15 residues. The germline gives CDR1 SQVTM, CDR2 ANQGSEA. The CDR3 sequence is CSVEPGVWANEKLFF.

The V gene is TRBV18, the J gene TRBJ2-7; the D call from TCRdb, TRBD2, cannot be confirmed without DNA. The germline V gene encodes CDR1 KGHSH and CDR2 LQKENI. The CDR3 contains 16 residues. The CDR3 reads CASSREPAGVSDEQYF.

The CDR3 sequence: CASSTGQGVRYNEQFF. The chain uses TRBV5-1 and TRBJ2-1; TCRdb lists TRBD1, though no DNA is available to test this call. The CDR3 totals 16 residues. Looked up from germline, CDR1 is SGHRS and CDR2 is YFSETQ.

The chain's CDR3 is CASSRGDREIYGYTF. The V call is TRBV28, the J call TRBJ1-2; the D call of TRBD1 rests on TCRdb alone, since no DNA is present to check it. Germline-derived CDR1 and CDR2 are MDHEN and SYDVKM. This CDR3 has 15 residues.

The CDR3 loop is CASSPLPLSGANVLTF. The chain has TRBV27 and TRBJ2-6; the D call of TRBD1 rests on TCRdb alone, since no DNA is present to check it. CDR3 length: 16 residues. In germline, CDR1 is MNHEY, CDR2 SMNVEV (reference sequence). The variable domain in full, with the rest retrieved from reference TRBV27 and TRBJ2-6, is EAQVTQNPRYLITVTGKKLTVTCSQNMNHEYMSWYRQDPGLGLRQIYYSMNVEVTDKGDVPEGYKVSRKEKRNFPLILESPSPNQTSLYFCASSPLPLSGANVLTFGAGSRLTVL.

The rearrangement joins TRBV7-8 to TRBJ2-1; TCRdb's D gene call, TRBD2, goes unchecked for lack of DNA. The CDR3 runs 16 residues. The germline gives CDR1 SGHVS, CDR2 FQNEAQ. The CDR3 is CASSLRSGGNYNEQFF.

This rearrangement joins TRBV9 to TRBJ1-2; TCRdb lists TRBD1, though no DNA is available to test this call. Germline loops: CDR1 SGDLS, CDR2 YYNGEE. The CDR3 runs to 14 residues. This CDR3 is CASSETGVDYGYTF. Full variable domain (remainder filled in from reference TRBV9 and TRBJ1-2): DSGVTQTPKHLITATGQRVTLRCSPRSGDLSVYWYQQSLDQGLQFLIQYYNGEERAKGNILERFSAQQFPDLHSELNLSSLELGDSALYFCASSETGVDYGYTFGSGTRLTVV.

The rearrangement uses TRBV6-6 and TRBJ1-1; the TCRdb D gene call, TRBD1, has no DNA to confirm it. The germline gives CDR1 MNHNY, CDR2 SVGAGI (reference sequence). The CDR3 spans 14 residues. The CDR3: CASRFDRANTEAFF.

This chain uses TRBV9 with TRBJ2-3; TCRdb designates TRBD2, a call that cannot be tested without DNA. CDR1 SGDLS and CDR2 YYNGEE come from the germline V gene. The length of the CDR3 is 13 residues. CDR3: CASSVGTSATQYF.

The chain carries TRBV5-6 and TRBJ2-2. Germline loops: CDR1 SGHDT, CDR2 YYEEEE. The CDR3 loop spans 15 amino acids. CDR3: CASSLWQINTGELFF.

The V gene is TRBV4-3, the J gene TRBJ1-4. In germline, CDR1 is LGHNA, CDR2 YSLEER. The CDR3 length is 15 residues. The CDR3 protein is CASSQDRGGNEKLFF.